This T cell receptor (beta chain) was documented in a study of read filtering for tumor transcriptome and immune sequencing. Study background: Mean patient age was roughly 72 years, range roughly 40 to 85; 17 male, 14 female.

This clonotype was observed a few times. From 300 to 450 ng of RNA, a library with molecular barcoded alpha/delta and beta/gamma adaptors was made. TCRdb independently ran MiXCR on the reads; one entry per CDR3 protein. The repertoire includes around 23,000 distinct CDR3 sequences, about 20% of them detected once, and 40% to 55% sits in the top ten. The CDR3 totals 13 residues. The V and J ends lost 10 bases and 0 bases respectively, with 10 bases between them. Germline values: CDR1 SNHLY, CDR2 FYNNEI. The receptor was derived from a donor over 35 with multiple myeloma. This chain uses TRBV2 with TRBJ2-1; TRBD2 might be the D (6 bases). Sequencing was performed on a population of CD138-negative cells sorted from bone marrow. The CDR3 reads CANRDFSYNEQFF. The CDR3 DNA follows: TGTGCCAACCGGGACTTCTCCTACAATGAGCAGTTCTTC.